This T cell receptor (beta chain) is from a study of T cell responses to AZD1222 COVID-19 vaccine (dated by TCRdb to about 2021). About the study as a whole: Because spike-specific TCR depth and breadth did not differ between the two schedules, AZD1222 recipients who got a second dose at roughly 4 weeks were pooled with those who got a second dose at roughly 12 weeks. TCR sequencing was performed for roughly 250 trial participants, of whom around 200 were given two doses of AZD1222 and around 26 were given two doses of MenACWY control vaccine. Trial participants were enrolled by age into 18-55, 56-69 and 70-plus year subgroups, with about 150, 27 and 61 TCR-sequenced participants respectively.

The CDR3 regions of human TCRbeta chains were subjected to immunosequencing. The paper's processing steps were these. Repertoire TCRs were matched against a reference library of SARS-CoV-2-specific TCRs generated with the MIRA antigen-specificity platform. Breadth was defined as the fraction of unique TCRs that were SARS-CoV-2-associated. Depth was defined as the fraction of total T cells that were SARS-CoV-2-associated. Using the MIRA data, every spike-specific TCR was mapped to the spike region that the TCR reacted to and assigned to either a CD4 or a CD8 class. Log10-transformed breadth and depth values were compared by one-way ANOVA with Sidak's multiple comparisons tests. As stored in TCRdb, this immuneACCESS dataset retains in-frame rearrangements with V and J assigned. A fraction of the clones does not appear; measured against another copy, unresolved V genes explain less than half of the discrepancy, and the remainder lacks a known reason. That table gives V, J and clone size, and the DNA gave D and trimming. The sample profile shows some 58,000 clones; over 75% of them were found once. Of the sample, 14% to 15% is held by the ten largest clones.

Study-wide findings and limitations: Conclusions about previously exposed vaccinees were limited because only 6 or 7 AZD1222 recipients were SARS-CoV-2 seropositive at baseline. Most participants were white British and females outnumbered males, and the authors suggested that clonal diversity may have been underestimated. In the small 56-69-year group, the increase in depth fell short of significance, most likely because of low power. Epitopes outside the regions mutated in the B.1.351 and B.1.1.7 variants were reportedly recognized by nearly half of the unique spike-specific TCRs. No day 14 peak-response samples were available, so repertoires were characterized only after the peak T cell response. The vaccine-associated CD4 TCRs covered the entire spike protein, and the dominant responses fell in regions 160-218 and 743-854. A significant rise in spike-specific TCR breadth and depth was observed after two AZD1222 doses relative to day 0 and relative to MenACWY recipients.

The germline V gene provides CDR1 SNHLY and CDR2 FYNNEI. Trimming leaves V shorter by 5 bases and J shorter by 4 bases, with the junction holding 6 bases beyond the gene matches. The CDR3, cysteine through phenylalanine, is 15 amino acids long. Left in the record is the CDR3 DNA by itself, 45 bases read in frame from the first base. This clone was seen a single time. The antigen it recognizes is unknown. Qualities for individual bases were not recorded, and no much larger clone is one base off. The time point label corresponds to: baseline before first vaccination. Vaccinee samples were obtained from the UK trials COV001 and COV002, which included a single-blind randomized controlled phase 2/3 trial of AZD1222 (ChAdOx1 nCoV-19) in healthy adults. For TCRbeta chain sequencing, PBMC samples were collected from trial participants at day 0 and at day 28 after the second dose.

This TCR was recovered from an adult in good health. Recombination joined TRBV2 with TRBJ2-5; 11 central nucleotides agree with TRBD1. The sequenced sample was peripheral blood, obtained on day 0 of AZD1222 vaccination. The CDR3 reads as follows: CASSQRTGGGETQYF. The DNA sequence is TGTGCCAGCAGTCAAAGGACAGGGGGCGGAGAGACCCAGTACTTC.